These 22 T cell receptor beta chains were sequenced from one sample in a study of identical twins. TCRdb redid the calling of the 5' RACE reads with MiXCR, one entry per CDR3 protein. Among about 240,000 distinct CDR3 sequences, roughly a tenth were seen once, and the ten largest hold 10%. The sample comprised memory T cells sorted from blood. Receptors originate from a man aged 45-65 years in good health.

The chain is built from TRBV12-3 or TRBV12-4 and TRBJ2-5; possibly TRBD2 for D (6 bases). Deletions cut 5 bases from V and 2 bases from J, with 12 bases between. The CDR3 has 14 amino acids. The CDR3, as DNA: TGTGCCAGCAGTCCCGGGGAGGTACAAGAGACCCAGTACTTC. Amino acids: CASSPGEVQETQYF.

V gene TRBV25-1 combines with J gene TRBJ1-1, with D unclear. The CDR3 contains 11 residues. Per germline, CDR1 MGHDK and CDR2 SYGVNS. Trimming took 2 bases from V and 8 from J, leaving 6 bases between them. The CDR3 region is CASSEGQEAFF. CDR3 nucleotides: TGTGCCAGCAGTGAAGGGCAGGAAGCTTTCTTT.

There are many counts of this clonotype. The chain couples TRBV29-1 to TRBJ2-7; D remains ambiguous. Germline V lookup: CDR1 SQVTM, CDR2 ANQGSEA. The CDR3 length is 11 residues. The V and J ends lost 2 bases and 13 bases respectively, with 15 bases between them. The chain's CDR3 is CSVEQEFGQYF. CDR3 coding DNA: TGCAGCGTTGAACAGGAGTTTGGCCAATACTTC.

In this sample, this clonotype turned up many times. The gene calls are TRBV27 and TRBJ2-1; no definite D call. Trimming stripped 3 bases from V and 7 bases from J, with 10 bases between. The length of the CDR3 is 13 residues. In germline, CDR1 is MNHEY, CDR2 SMNVEV (reference sequence). CDR3 sequence: CASSFRGRNEQFF. CDR3 coding DNA: TGTGCCAGCAGTTTCAGAGGCCGGAATGAGCAGTTCTTC.

The V gene is TRBV9, the J gene TRBJ1-4; TRBD1 is a possible D gene (5 bases). This CDR3 comprises 16 residues. Germline CDR1 and CDR2: SGDLS and YYNGEE. Trimming pared 4 bases from V and 8 bases from J, leaving 21 bases between. This CDR3 is CASSPVDGGLREKLFF. As DNA, the CDR3 is TGTGCCAGCAGCCCCGTAGACGGGGGTTTGAGGGAAAAACTGTTTTTT.

This clonotype was counted between two and nine times. J is TRBJ1-2 and V is TRBV4-3, with TRBD1 as a possible D gene (5 bases). V was cut by 4 bases and J by 2 bases, with 8 bases left in between. CDR1 and CDR2 (germline): LGHNA, YSLEER. The CDR3 sequence is 13 residues long. CDR3 in DNA: TGCGCCAGCAGCCCCAGGGTCAACTATGGCTACACCTTC. It yields the protein CASSPRVNYGYTF.

This clonotype was observed a handful of times. The chain has TRBV6-1 and TRBJ2-1, with D perhaps TRBD1 or TRBD2 (7 bases each). The CDR3 sequence is 13 residues long. Germline-derived CDR1 and CDR2 are MNHNS and SASEGT. V was trimmed by 5 bases and J by 7 bases, leaving 12 bases between them. DNA of the CDR3: TGTGCCAGCAGTCGCAGGGGGGGGAATGAGCAGTTCTTC. This gives the protein CASSRRGGNEQFF.

In this sample, this clonotype turned up a few times. The chain uses TRBV2 and TRBJ2-7, with a possible D match to TRBD2 (6 bases). Germline-derived CDR1 and CDR2 are SNHLY and FYNNEI. V dropped 5 bases and J dropped 6 bases, with 14 bases sitting between them. The CDR3 consists of 13 residues. This CDR3 is CASSYTPGLEQYF. DNA for the CDR3: TGTGCCAGCAGTTATACTCCGGGACTCGAGCAGTACTTC.

This clonotype was seen at least ten times. The genes are TRBV20-1 and TRBJ1-1; tentatively, D is TRBD1 (6 bases). The CDR3 runs to 13 residues. The V gene lost 3 bases and the J gene lost 1 base, with 9 bases spanning the gap. Germline-derived CDR1 and CDR2 are DFQATT and SNEGSKA (reference sequence). CDR3 in amino acids: CSASRDKNTEAFF. CDR3 DNA: TGCAGTGCTAGCCGGGACAAGAACACTGAAGCTTTCTTT.

This clonotype was detected a few times. J is TRBJ2-1 and V is TRBV24-1, with D perhaps matching TRBD2 (5 bases). The germline V gene encodes CDR1 KGHDR and CDR2 SFDVKD. V lost 4 bases to trimming and J lost 9 bases, with 9 bases between them. This CDR3 spans 12 amino acids. CDR3 region: CATSESGSEQFF. The DNA for the CDR3 is TGTGCCACCAGTGAAAGCGGAAGTGAGCAGTTCTTC.

This clonotype has a count of ten or more. V gene TRBV5-1 combines with J gene TRBJ2-7, with 8 bases aligning to TRBD2. After removal of 4 bases from V and 2 bases from J, the junction contained 14 bases not matched to a gene. The CDR3 contains 17 residues. Germline lookup yields CDR1 SGHRS and CDR2 YFSETQ. The CDR3 DNA sequence: TGCGCCAGCAGCCAGGACCCGAGGGGCGGGGGGACCTACGAGCAGTACTTC. Protein product: CASSQDPRGGGTYEQYF.

In DNA, the CDR3 is TGTGCCAGCAGTGGGGACGGTGTAATGAAGAAACTGTTTTTT. This encodes CASSGDGVMKKLFF. The chain carries TRBV6-1 and TRBJ1-4, with D possibly being TRBD1 (5 bases). Trimming left V 4 bases short and J 11 bases short, with 17 bases between. Germline values: CDR1 MNHNS, CDR2 SASEGT. The CDR3 has 14 residues.

This clonotype was seen many times. This chain uses TRBV18 with TRBJ2-1, with no clear D. CDR1 is KGHSH, CDR2 LQKENI, per germline. V was trimmed by 3 bases and J by 7 bases, leaving 10 bases between them. The CDR3 loop spans 13 amino acids. Here the CDR3 reads CASSPSLGNEQFF. The CDR3 nucleotides are TGTGCCAGCTCACCGTCGCTAGGAAATGAGCAGTTCTTC.

The chain joins TRBV5-4 to TRBJ1-3; TRBD1 might be the D (5 bases). Trimming stripped 0 bases from V and 0 bases from J, with 10 bases between. Germline assignment: CDR1 SGHNT and CDR2 YYREEE (reference sequence). The CDR3 sequence is 16 residues long. In DNA, the CDR3 is TGTGCCAGCAGCTTGGACGCGACAGTCTCTGGAAACACCATATATTTT. It specifies CASSLDATVSGNTIYF.

This clonotype was observed many times. This chain joins TRBV5-1 and TRBJ1-2; tentative D call: TRBD1 (6 bases). The CDR3 contains 11 residues. Germline CDR1 and CDR2: SGHRS and YFSETQ. V was cut by 9 bases and J by 5 bases, with 11 bases left in between. CDR3 in amino acids: CATGTPYGYTF. The CDR3 nucleotides read TGCGCCACCGGGACACCGTATGGCTACACCTTC.

The genes are TRBV10-3 and TRBJ1-1; a weak D match, TRBD1 (5 bases). The V and J ends lost 6 bases and 5 bases respectively, with 13 bases between them. Germline CDR1 is ENHRY and CDR2 is SYGVKD. The CDR3 totals 13 residues. The DNA of the CDR3 is TGTGCCATCAGATCCAGGGAGGATACTGAAGCTTTCTTT. Its protein product is CAIRSREDTEAFF.

This clonotype has just a few counts. The V call is TRBV5-1, the J call TRBJ2-7; 11 bases map to TRBD1. The junction had 7 bases not matched to a gene; V was cut back by 4 bases and J by 4 bases. The CDR3 is made up of 15 amino acids. Germline V gene lookup returns CDR1 SGHRS and CDR2 YFSETQ. This CDR3 reads CASSHGQGAGYEQYF. CDR3 sequence (DNA): TGCGCCAGCAGCCACGGACAGGGGGCAGGGTACGAGCAGTACTTC.

This clonotype was counted many times. The chain links TRBV12-3 or TRBV12-4 to TRBJ1-6; 11 bases are a match to TRBD1. The CDR3 extends over 16 amino acids. Germline trimming cut 6 bases from V and 10 bases from J; bases unmatched to any gene: 11. The CDR3 DNA follows: TGTGCCAGCAGATCACGGGGACAGGGGGTGAGGTCACCCCTCCACTTT. Translating it yields CASRSRGQGVRSPLHF.

This clonotype showed up just a few times. This rearrangement joins TRBV6-2 or TRBV6-3 to TRBJ2-7; 9 nucleotides match TRBD2. The junction had 8 bases not matched to a gene; V was cut back by 2 bases and J by 3 bases. The CDR3 has 16 amino acids. CDR1 and CDR2 from the germline V gene are MNHEY and SVGEGT. CDR3 in DNA: TGTGCCAGCAGTTACAGGGTACGCGGGAGGGTCTACGAGCAGTACTTC. This codes for CASSYRVRGRVYEQYF.

This clonotype was counted at least ten times. V usage is TRBV5-1 and J usage is TRBJ1-5; 7 bases are shared with TRBD1. After removal of 5 bases from V and 5 bases from J, the junction contained 4 bases not matched to a gene. The germline V gene encodes CDR1 SGHRS and CDR2 YFSETQ. The CDR3 consists of 13 residues. CDR3 loop: CASSKGADQPQHF. Here the CDR3 DNA reads TGCGCCAGCAGTAAGGGGGCCGATCAGCCCCAGCATTTT.

There are a few counts of this clonotype. CDR3 nucleotide sequence: TGTGCCAGCAGTTTGGTGGGAAAGGATTCACCCCTCCACTTT. It codes for CASSLVGKDSPLHF. The V call is TRBV28, the J call TRBJ1-6; D not certain. Germline V gene data show CDR1 as MDHEN and CDR2 as SYDVKM. V lost 3 bases and J lost 8, with 11 bases in between. The CDR3 extends over 14 amino acids.

The gene calls are TRBV6-5 and TRBJ1-1; D ambiguous. Trimming shortened V by 0 bases and J by 0 bases, and 11 bases separated the two germline ends. This CDR3 is 16 amino acids long. Germline CDR1 reads MNHEY; CDR2 reads SVGAGI. CDR3 loop: CASSYSTVGMNTEAFF. The CDR3 nucleotides are TGTGCCAGCAGTTACTCGACCGTTGGTATGAACACTGAAGCTTTCTTT.